The T cell receptor beta chain under discussion was sequenced for a study of cytomegalovirus exposure and HLA in healthy donors. The wider study: A data release that came early held some 84 million unique TCRs from HLA-typed donors. Study-wide results and caveats: V- and J-gene trimming of TCR beta was linked (in a later analysis) to a missense DCLRE1C variant.

As to this clone: Its antigen is not identified.

The PCR ran on 60 Vbeta and 13 Jbeta primers. Sequenced by immunoSEQ multiplex PCR; TCRdb stores in-frame clones only, minus some. The sample shows 60,000 to 85,000 clones, roughly 74% of them seen only once. Germline trimming cut 3 bases from V and 9 bases from J; bases unmatched to any gene: 10. This CDR3 spans 16 amino acids. Germline values: CDR1 KGHSH, CDR2 LQKENI. Input material: PBMCs. This clonotype was obtained from a man between 40 and 49 years old in good health and CMV-seronegative. The chain uses TRBV18 and TRBJ2-1; 11 nucleotides agree with TRBD2. CDR3 sequence (DNA): TGTGCCAGCTCACCTAAGACTAGCGGGGACGGTCCTGAGCAGTTCTTC. Translating gives CASSPKTSGDGPEQFF.